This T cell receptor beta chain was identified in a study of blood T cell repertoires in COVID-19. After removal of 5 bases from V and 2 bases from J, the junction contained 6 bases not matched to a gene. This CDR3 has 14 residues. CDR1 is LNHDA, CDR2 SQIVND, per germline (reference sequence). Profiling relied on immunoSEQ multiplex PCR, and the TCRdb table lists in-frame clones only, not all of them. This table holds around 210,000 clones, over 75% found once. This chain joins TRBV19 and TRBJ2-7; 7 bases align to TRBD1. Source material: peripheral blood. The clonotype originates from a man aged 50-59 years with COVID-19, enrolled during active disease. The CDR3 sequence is CASSFRQGAYEQYF. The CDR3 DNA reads TGTGCCAGTAGTTTCAGACAGGGCGCCTACGAGCAGTACTTC.